This note documents a single T cell receptor (beta chain) sequence. TCRdb fed the RT-PCR reads into MiXCR, producing one record per CDR3 protein. The sample holds some 500,000 distinct CDR3 sequences, approximately 15% seen once. The CDR3 contains 16 residues. The V gene end was trimmed by 5 bases and the J gene end by 4 bases; junction bases not matched to a gene: 10. CDR1 MDHEN and CDR2 SYDVKM come from the germline V gene. This sample stems from a study of response to subunit inactivated influenza vaccine. Sequences were derived from CD4+ T cells sorted from PBMCs, sampled about 23 months after vaccination. The V call is TRBV28, the J call TRBJ2-1; 8 positions match TRBD1. The receptor was isolated from a man between 50 and 75 years old who received an inactivated influenza vaccine. In DNA form, the CDR3 reads TGTGCCAGCAGTGGAGGGACAGGACTTATTTACAATGAGCAGTTCTTC. This gives the protein CASSGGTGLIYNEQFF.